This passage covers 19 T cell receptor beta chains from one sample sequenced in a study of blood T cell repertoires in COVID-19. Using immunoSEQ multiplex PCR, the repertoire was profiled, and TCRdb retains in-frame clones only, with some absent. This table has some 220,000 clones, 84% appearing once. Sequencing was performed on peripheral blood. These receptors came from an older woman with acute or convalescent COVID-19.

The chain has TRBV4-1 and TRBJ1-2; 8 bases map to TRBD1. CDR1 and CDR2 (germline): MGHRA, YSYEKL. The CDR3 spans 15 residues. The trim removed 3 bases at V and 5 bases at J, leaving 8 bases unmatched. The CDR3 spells CASSQETGALYGYTF. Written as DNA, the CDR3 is TGCGCCAGCAGCCAGGAGACAGGGGCTCTTTATGGCTACACCTTC.

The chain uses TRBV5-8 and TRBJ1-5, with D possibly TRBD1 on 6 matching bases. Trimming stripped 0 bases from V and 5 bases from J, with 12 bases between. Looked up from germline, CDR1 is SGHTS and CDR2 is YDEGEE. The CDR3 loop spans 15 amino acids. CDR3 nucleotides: TGTGCCAGCAGCTTGGGCCAGGGGACACATCAGCCCCAGCATTTT. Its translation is CASSLGQGTHQPQHF.

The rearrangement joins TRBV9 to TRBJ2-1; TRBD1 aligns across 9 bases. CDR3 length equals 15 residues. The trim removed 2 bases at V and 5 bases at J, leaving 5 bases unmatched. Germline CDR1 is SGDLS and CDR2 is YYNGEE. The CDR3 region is CASSVRDRDNNEQFF. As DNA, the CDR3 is TGTGCCAGCAGCGTTAGGGACAGGGATAACAATGAGCAGTTCTTC.

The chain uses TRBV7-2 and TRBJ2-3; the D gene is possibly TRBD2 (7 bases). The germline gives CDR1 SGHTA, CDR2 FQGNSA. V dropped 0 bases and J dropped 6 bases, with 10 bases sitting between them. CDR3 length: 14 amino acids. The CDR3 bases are TGTGCCAGCAGCTTAGCGGGGGGGCTGGATACGCAGTATTTT. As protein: CASSLAGGLDTQYF.

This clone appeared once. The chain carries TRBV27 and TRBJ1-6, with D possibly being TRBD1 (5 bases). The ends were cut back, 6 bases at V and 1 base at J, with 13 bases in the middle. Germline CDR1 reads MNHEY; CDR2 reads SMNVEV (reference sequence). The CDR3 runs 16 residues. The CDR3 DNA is TGTGCCAGCAGACCCTACAGGAAGTCCTATAATTCACCCCTCCACTTT. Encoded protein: CASRPYRKSYNSPLHF.

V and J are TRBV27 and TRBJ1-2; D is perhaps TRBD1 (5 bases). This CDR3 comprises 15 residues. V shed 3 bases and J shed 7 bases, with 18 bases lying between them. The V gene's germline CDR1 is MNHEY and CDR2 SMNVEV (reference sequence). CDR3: CASSLSGLGRFGYTF. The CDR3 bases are TGTGCCAGCAGTTTGTCAGGGTTGGGGAGGTTTGGCTACACCTTC.

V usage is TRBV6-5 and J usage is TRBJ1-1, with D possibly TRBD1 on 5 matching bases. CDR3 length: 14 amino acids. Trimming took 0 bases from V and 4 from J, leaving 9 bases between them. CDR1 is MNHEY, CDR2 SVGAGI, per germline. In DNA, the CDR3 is TGTGCCAGCAGTTACTCGAAGGGGCGCACTGAAGCTTTCTTT. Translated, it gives CASSYSKGRTEAFF.

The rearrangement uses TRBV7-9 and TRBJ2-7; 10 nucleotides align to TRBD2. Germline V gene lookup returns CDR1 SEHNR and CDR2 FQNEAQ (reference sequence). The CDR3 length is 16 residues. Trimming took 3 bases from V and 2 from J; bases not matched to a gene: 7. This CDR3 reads CASSFQRGGLPYEQYF. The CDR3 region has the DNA TGTGCCAGCAGCTTCCAGCGGGGGGGCCTTCCCTACGAGCAGTACTTC. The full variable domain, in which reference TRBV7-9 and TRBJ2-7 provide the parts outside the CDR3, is DTGVSQNPRHKITKRGQNVTFRCDPISEHNRLYWYRQTLGQGPEFLTYFQNEAQLEKSRLLSDRFSAERPKGSFSTLEIQRTEQGDSAMYLCASSFQRGGLPYEQYFGPGTRLTVT.

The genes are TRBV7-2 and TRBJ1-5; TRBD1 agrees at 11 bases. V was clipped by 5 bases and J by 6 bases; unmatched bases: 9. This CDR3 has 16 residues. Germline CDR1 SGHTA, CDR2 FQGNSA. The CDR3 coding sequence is TGTGCCAGCAGCCCATCCTCCGGGACAGGGGGTCAGCCCCAGCATTTT. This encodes CASSPSSGTGGQPQHF.

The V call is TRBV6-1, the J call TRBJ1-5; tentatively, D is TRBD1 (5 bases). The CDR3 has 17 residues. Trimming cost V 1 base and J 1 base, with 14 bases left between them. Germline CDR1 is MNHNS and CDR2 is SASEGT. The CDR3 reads CASSEGQGLTSNQPQHF. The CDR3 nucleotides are TGTGCCAGCAGTGAAGGCCAGGGCCTTACAAGCAATCAGCCCCAGCATTTT.

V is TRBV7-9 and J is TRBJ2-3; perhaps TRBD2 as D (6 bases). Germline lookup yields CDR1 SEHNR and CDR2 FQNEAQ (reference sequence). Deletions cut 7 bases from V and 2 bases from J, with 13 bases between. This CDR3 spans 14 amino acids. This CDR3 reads CASTGRGSTDTQYF. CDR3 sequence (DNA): TGTGCCAGCACCGGACGGGGGTCCACAGATACGCAGTATTTT. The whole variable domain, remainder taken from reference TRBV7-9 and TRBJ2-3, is DTGVSQNPRHKITKRGQNVTFRCDPISEHNRLYWYRQTLGQGPEFLTYFQNEAQLEKSRLLSDRFSAERPKGSFSTLEIQRTEQGDSAMYLCASTGRGSTDTQYFGPGTRLTVL.

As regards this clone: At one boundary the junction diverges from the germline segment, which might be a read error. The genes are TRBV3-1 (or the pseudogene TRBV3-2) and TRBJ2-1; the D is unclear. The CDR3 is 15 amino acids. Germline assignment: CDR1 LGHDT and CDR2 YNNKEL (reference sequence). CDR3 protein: CASSQDPLFDNEQFF. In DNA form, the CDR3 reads TGTGCCAGCAGTCAAGACCCCCTTTTCGACAATGAGCAGTTCTTC.

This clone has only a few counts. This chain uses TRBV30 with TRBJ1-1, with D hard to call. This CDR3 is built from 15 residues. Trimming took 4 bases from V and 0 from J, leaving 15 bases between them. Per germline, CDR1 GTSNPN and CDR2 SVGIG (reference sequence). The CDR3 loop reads CAWNLDGLMNTEAFF. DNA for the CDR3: TGTGCCTGGAATCTAGACGGTTTGATGAACACTGAAGCTTTCTTT. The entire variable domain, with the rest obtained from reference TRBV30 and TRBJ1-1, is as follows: SQTIHQWPATLVQPVGSPLSLECTVEGTSNPNLYWYRQAAGRGLQLLFYSVGIGQISSEVPQNLSASRPQDRQFILSSKKLLLSDSGFYLCAWNLDGLMNTEAFFGQGTRLTVV.

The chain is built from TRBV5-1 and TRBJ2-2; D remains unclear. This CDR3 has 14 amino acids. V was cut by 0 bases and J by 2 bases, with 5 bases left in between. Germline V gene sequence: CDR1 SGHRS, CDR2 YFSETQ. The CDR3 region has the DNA TGCGCCAGCAGCTTGGGACACAACACCGGGGAGCTGTTTTTT. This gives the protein CASSLGHNTGELFF.

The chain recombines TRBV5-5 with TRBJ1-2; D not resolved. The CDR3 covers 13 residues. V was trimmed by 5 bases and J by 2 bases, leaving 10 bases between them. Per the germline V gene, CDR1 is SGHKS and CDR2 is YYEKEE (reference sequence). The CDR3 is CASRPAENYGYTF. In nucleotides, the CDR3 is TGTGCCAGCAGACCCGCAGAAAACTATGGCTACACCTTC.

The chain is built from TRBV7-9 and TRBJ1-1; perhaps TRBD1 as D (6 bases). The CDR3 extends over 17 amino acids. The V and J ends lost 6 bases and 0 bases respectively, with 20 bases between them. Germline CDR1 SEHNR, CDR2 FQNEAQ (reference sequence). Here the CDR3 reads CASSQVPNRVLNTEAFF. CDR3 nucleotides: TGTGCCAGCAGTCAAGTCCCGAACAGGGTTCTGAACACTGAAGCTTTCTTT.

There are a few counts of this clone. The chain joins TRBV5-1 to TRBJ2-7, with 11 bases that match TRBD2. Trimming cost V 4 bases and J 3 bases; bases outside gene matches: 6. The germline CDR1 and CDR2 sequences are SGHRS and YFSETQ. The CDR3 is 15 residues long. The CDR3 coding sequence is TGCGCCAGCAGCCGCGGGACTAGCGGCGGCTACGAGCAGTACTTC. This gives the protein CASSRGTSGGYEQYF.

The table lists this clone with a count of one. CDR3: CASSINPSGSPLHF. The CDR3 bases are TGTGCCAGTAGTATCAATCCCTCGGGTTCACCCCTCCACTTT. The genes are TRBV19 and TRBJ1-6; D gene unclear. Trimming cost V 3 bases and J 9 bases, with 12 bases left between them. CDR3 length: 14 residues. Germline assignment: CDR1 LNHDA and CDR2 SQIVND (reference sequence).

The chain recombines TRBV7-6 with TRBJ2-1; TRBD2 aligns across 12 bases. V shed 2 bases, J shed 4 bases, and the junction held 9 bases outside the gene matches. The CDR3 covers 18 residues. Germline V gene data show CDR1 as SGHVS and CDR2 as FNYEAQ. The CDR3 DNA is TGTGCCAGCAGCTTATCCTCTAGCGGGGGGGCTGGTTACAATGAGCAGTTCTTC. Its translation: CASSLSSSGGAGYNEQFF.